The clone carrying this T cell receptor (beta chain) showed up many times. This sample was taken from a study of regulatory T cells in long-lasting Graves disease. For the study at large: For a period under 3 months, newly diagnosed Graves' patients had taken antithyroid drugs.

According to the study, TCR beta libraries were built with iRepertoire HTBI primers and CDR3-region Arm-PCR. TCRdb used MiXCR to reprocess the multiplex PCR reads, holding one entry per CDR3 protein. Of approximately 350,000 distinct CDR3 sequences listed, over 15% are singletons. The CDR3 totals 13 residues. Germline-derived CDR1 and CDR2 are MDHEN and SYDVKM. The V end was cut by 6 bases, the J end by 4 bases, with 12 bases between. The time point was: newly diagnosed GD, antithyroid drugs for less than 3 months. With RNA extracted from PBMCs as input, the TCR library was made. These records were also assigned to another study, of T cells in Graves' hyperthyroidism and ophthalmopathy. That publication notes: In patients aged 18 to 65, hyperthyroidism was newly diagnosed, with duration under 2 months.

The sequenced sample was peripheral blood mononuclear cells (PBMCs), obtained at new diagnosis, from a patient treated with antithyroid drugs. This clonotype was obtained from a man between 35 and 55 years old with Graves disease. The J gene is TRBJ1-1, the V gene TRBV28; unclear D gene. The CDR3 DNA sequence: TGTGCCAGCAGAGACACACCAAGCACTGAAGCTTTCTTT. Protein: CASRDTPSTEAFF.